The next 9 T cell receptor beta chains were all read from a single sample in a study of spatial heterogeneity in lung cancer (dated by TCRdb to 2018 to 2020). This sample's time point label indicates: sample taken at primary tumor resection. Libraries were made using 5' RACE. Sequencing took place on a NextSeq 500. Clones were called with MiXCR by TCRdb after fastp trimmed the public reads at Q25, and only in-frame beta chains were retained. Each CDR3 protein appears once, grouped with its most common genes and DNA. The sample profile shows about 1,300 distinct CDR3 sequences; about 10% of them were found once. The ten largest make up 22% of the sample. Overall study results and their limits: The number of expanded intratumoral alpha and beta TCRs correlated with the tumor nonsynonymous mutation count.

Their recognized antigens are unknown. Sequenced material: lung tumor tissue, taken at surgery. The receptors derive from a male donor with early-stage non-small cell lung cancer.

This clonotype ranks as medium-sized. The rearrangement joins TRBV11-2 to TRBJ2-4, with TRBD1 matching 9 bases. V trimming: 1 base; J trimming: 9 bases; junction bases outside the gene matches: 1. CDR3 length: 13 residues. Per germline, CDR1 SGHAT and CDR2 FQNNGV. CDR3 sequence: CASSLGQGGIQYF. The CDR3 DNA is TGTGCCAGCAGCTTAGGACAGGGGGGCATTCAGTACTTC.

By sample fraction, this clonotype is medium-sized. CDR3 sequence: CSARVPGGGKDIQYF. The CDR3 region has the DNA TGCAGTGCTAGAGTCCCCGGTGGGGGGAAAGACATTCAGTACTTC. The rearrangement links TRBV20-1 to TRBJ2-4; D perhaps matches TRBD2 (6 bases). Germline V CDR1 and CDR2: DFQATT, SNEGSKA (reference sequence). This CDR3 has 15 residues. Trimming stripped 1 base from V and 8 bases from J, with 18 bases between.

This clonotype is deemed large (0.1 to 1%). The CDR3 region is CASSLASDPFRNEQFF. The CDR3 region has the DNA TGTGCCAGCAGCTTAGCGTCCGACCCTTTTAGGAATGAGCAGTTCTTC. The chain carries TRBV7-2 and TRBJ2-1; D ambiguous. CDR1 and CDR2 (germline): SGHTA, FQGNSA. The CDR3 has 16 amino acids. Trimming left V 0 bases short and J 7 bases short, with 16 bases between.

This clonotype was seen only once. This chain uses TRBV5-8 with TRBJ2-5; D not resolved. The V gene's germline CDR1 is SGHTS and CDR2 YDEGEE. The V end lost 0 bases, the J end lost 1 base, and 7 bases lay between the germline ends. The CDR3 is made up of 14 amino acids. The CDR3 region is CASSLGTAQETQYF. CDR3 bases: TGTGCCAGCAGCTTGGGGACGGCCCAAGAGACCCAGTACTTC.

This clonotype is termed medium-sized. The chain carries TRBV6-2 or TRBV6-3 and TRBJ2-1; no clear D. V was trimmed by 0 bases and J by 3 bases, leaving 12 bases between them. Looked up from germline, CDR1 is MNHEY and CDR2 is SVGEGT. The CDR3 contains 16 residues. The CDR3 is CASSYSLSPVYNEQFF. CDR3 nucleotide sequence: TGTGCCAGCAGTTACTCGCTCTCCCCCGTCTACAATGAGCAGTTCTTC.

By frequency in the sample, this clonotype is medium-sized. The rearrangement joins TRBV28 to TRBJ2-7; the match to TRBD1 covers 9 bases. Per the germline V gene, CDR1 is MDHEN and CDR2 is SYDVKM. V shed 6 bases, J shed 4 bases, and the junction held 7 bases outside the gene matches. The CDR3 has 14 residues. The CDR3 spells CASSLGQGGYEQYF. CDR3 bases: TGTGCCAGCAGCCTGGGACAGGGAGGGTACGAGCAGTACTTC. The entire variable domain, with the rest obtained from reference TRBV28 and TRBJ2-7, is as follows: DVKVTQSSRYLVKRTGEKVFLECVQDMDHENMFWYRQDPGLGLRLIYFSYDVKMKEKGDIPEGYSVSREKKERFSLILESASTNQTSMYLCASSLGQGGYEQYFGPGTRLTVT.

This clonotype was counted at least ten times. This chain connects TRBV4-1 to TRBJ1-3; D perhaps matches TRBD1 (6 bases). V was pared by 0 bases and J by 0 bases, with 12 bases between. The CDR3 is 17 amino acids. CDR1 and CDR2 (germline): MGHRA, YSYEKL. The CDR3 sequence is CASSQDGGRGSGNTIYF. CDR3 DNA sequence: TGCGCCAGCAGCCAAGATGGGGGCCGCGGCTCTGGAAACACCATATATTTT.

This clonotype was picked up many times. The CDR3 sequence is CASSPSAGGPIEQFF. DNA for the CDR3: TGTGCCAGCAGCCCCTCAGCGGGAGGGCCAATTGAGCAGTTCTTC. This chain uses TRBV7-4 with TRBJ2-1; TRBD2 aligns across 10 bases. CDR1 is SGHVT and CDR2 is SQSDAQ in the germline V gene. The length of the CDR3 is 15 residues. V gave up 5 bases and J gave up 9 bases; unmatched junction bases: 10.

This clonotype is classed as medium-sized. This chain uses TRBV5-4 with TRBJ1-5; D is unclear. Trimming removed 0 bases at V and 7 bases at J, with 17 bases between. Germline loops: CDR1 SGHNT, CDR2 YYREEE (reference sequence). CDR3 length: 16 amino acids. The CDR3 protein is CASSLESDGEEQPQHF. For the CDR3, the DNA is TGTGCCAGCAGCTTGGAATCAGACGGAGAGGAGCAGCCCCAGCATTTT.